These 18 T cell receptor beta chains were sequenced from one sample in a study of T cell changes during pregnancy in multiple sclerosis. Produced via immunoSEQ multiplex PCR; TCRdb's table is partial and in-frame only. The sample yields some 43,000 clones, roughly 90% seen once. Sequences were derived from peripheral blood, sampled in the first trimester of pregnancy. These TCRs come from a female donor in good health, enrolled as a control in a pregnancy study.

The V and J genes are TRBV7-2 and TRBJ1-1; D remains unclear. Looked up from germline, CDR1 is SGHTA and CDR2 is FQGNSA. This CDR3 is built from 13 residues. The V and J ends lost 0 bases and 5 bases respectively, with 7 bases between them. CDR3 in DNA: TGTGCCAGCAGCTTAGCAACGGGAACTGAAGCTTTCTTT. Amino acids: CASSLATGTEAFF.

The genes are TRBV5-1 and TRBJ2-1, with a tentative D call TRBD1 (5 bases). Germline V CDR1 and CDR2: SGHRS, YFSETQ. V was trimmed by 5 bases and J by 0 bases, leaving 9 bases between them. The CDR3 is made up of 14 amino acids. The CDR3 sequence is CASRDMSSYNEQFF. CDR3 in DNA: TGCGCCAGCAGGGACATGAGCTCCTACAATGAGCAGTTCTTC.

This rearrangement joins TRBV19 to TRBJ2-7; 9 nucleotides line up with TRBD2. The CDR3 spans 16 residues. Germline loops: CDR1 LNHDA, CDR2 SQIVND (reference sequence). V shed 4 bases, J shed 2 bases, and the junction held 9 bases outside the gene matches. DNA of the CDR3: TGTGCCAGTAGTACCGGGACTAGCAGATCCACCTACGAGCAGTACTTC. Protein: CASSTGTSRSTYEQYF.

V usage is TRBV19 and J usage is TRBJ2-7; TRBD2 might be the D (5 bases). The V gene lost 3 bases and the J gene lost 2 bases, with 14 bases spanning the gap. The germline V gene encodes CDR1 LNHDA and CDR2 SQIVND (reference sequence). The CDR3 spans 15 residues. The DNA for the CDR3 is TGTGCCAGTAGTATCTTACCTGGGAGCACCTACGAGCAGTACTTC. Translation: CASSILPGSTYEQYF.

This chain links TRBV10-3 with TRBJ2-7; 11 nucleotides line up with TRBD1. V gave up 4 bases and J gave up 3 bases; unmatched junction bases: 2. CDR3 length: 14 amino acids. Germline assignment: CDR1 ENHRY and CDR2 SYGVKD. The CDR3 coding sequence is TGTGCCATCAGTGTAGGGACAGGGGGCTACGAGCAGTACTTC. Protein product: CAISVGTGGYEQYF.

The rearrangement joins TRBV4-3 to TRBJ2-1, with D uncertain. V dropped 2 bases and J dropped 7 bases, with 3 bases sitting between them. The CDR3 covers 11 residues. CDR1 and CDR2 from the germline V gene are LGHNA and YSLEER. In DNA, the CDR3 is TGCGCCAGCAGCCAACATAATGAGCAGTTCTTC. Residues: CASSQHNEQFF.

CDR3 protein: CAWSSFQGNEQFF. The CDR3 DNA sequence: TGTGCCTGGAGTAGTTTTCAGGGCAATGAGCAGTTCTTC. The chain uses TRBV30 and TRBJ2-1; possible D gene TRBD1, 5 bases. The CDR3 consists of 13 residues. V was shortened by 2 bases and J by 6 bases, with 11 bases between the two germline ends. Germline values: CDR1 GTSNPN, CDR2 SVGIG (reference sequence).

The gene calls are TRBV10-3 and TRBJ1-2, with D unclear. The CDR3 sequence is 13 residues long. V lost 7 bases and J 3 bases, leaving 12 bases between the germline ends. The germline gives CDR1 ENHRY, CDR2 SYGVKD. The CDR3 sequence: CAINGLADYGYTF. CDR3 nucleotides: TGTGCCATCAACGGACTGGCGGACTATGGCTACACCTTC.

The chain employs TRBV9 and TRBJ2-1, with 10 bases that match TRBD1. The CDR3 is 15 residues long. With V trimmed by 3 bases and J by 8 bases, 8 bases remained unmatched. The germline V gene encodes CDR1 SGDLS and CDR2 YYNGEE. CDR3 in DNA: TGTGCCAGCAGCGGAGGGGGACAGGGGTTCTATGAGCAGTTCTTC. Translating gives CASSGGGQGFYEQFF.

The chain carries TRBV4-3 and TRBJ1-1; the D is unclear. CDR1 LGHNA and CDR2 YSLEER come from the germline V gene. The CDR3 has 15 residues. V lost 1 base and J 1 base, leaving 10 bases between the germline ends. This CDR3 reads CASSQGRHWNTEAFF. The DNA for the CDR3 is TGCGCCAGCAGCCAAGGCCGACATTGGAACACTGAAGCTTTCTTT.

The chain has TRBV27 and TRBJ2-2; possibly TRBD2 for D (5 bases). The CDR3 loop spans 12 amino acids. With 2 bases removed from V and 9 bases from J, the gap between germline ends came to 7 bases. Germline V CDR1 and CDR2: MNHEY, SMNVEV (reference sequence). CDR3 loop: CASSLASRELFF. The DNA for the CDR3 is TGTGCCAGCAGTTTAGCTAGCAGGGAGCTGTTTTTT.

This clone was recorded once. This sequence joins TRBV2 and TRBJ1-2; unclear D gene. The CDR3 sequence is 12 residues long. The germline CDR1 and CDR2 sequences are SNHLY and FYNNEI. V lost 7 bases, J lost 2 bases, and 8 bases lay in between. The CDR3 spells CASKRGNYGYTF. For the CDR3, the DNA is TGTGCCAGCAAGCGGGGAAACTATGGCTACACCTTC.

V is TRBV15 and J is TRBJ2-3; 11 bases map to TRBD1. Germline V gene sequence: CDR1 LNHNV, CDR2 YYDKDF (reference sequence). V shed 5 bases and J 5 bases; nucleotides not matched to a gene: 3. This CDR3 comprises 14 residues. CDR3 nucleotides: TGTGCCACCAGCGCGGGACAGGGGGTAGATACGCAGTATTTT. This gives the protein CATSAGQGVDTQYF.

This chain links TRBV9 with TRBJ1-6; no clear D. This CDR3 is built from 16 residues. CDR1 SGDLS and CDR2 YYNGEE come from the germline V gene. The ends were cut back, 3 bases at V and 9 bases at J, with 19 bases in the middle. In nucleotides, the CDR3 is TGTGCCAGCAGCGCTGGGGTTCCCTGGGAGGTTTCACCCCTCCACTTT. It is translated as CASSAGVPWEVSPLHF. Looking up the rest from reference TRBV9 and TRBJ1-6 gives the full variable domain: DSGVTQTPKHLITATGQRVTLRCSPRSGDLSVYWYQQSLDQGLQFLIQYYNGEERAKGNILERFSAQQFPDLHSELNLSSLELGDSALYFCASSAGVPWEVSPLHFGNGTRLTVT.

The V call is TRBV5-5, the J call TRBJ2-7; D ambiguous. The length of the CDR3 is 13 residues. Germline loops: CDR1 SGHKS, CDR2 YYEKEE (reference sequence). V lost 0 bases, J lost 4 bases, and 8 bases lay in between. The CDR3: CASSLGSRYEQYF. Here the CDR3 DNA reads TGTGCCAGCAGCTTGGGGTCCAGGTACGAGCAGTACTTC.

This chain links TRBV5-1 with TRBJ2-5, with D possibly being TRBD1 (6 bases). V lost 0 bases to trimming and J lost 5 bases, with 11 bases between them. The CDR3 contains 14 residues. Germline-derived CDR1 and CDR2 are SGHRS and YFSETQ. The CDR3 DNA is TGCGCCAGCAGCTTGGACAGGGTATTCGAGACCCAGTACTTC. The encoded protein is CASSLDRVFETQYF.

The V call is TRBV2, the J call TRBJ2-5; 8 nucleotides agree with TRBD1. The CDR3 runs 15 residues. Germline V gene data show CDR1 as SNHLY and CDR2 as FYNNEI. With V trimmed by 7 bases and J by 6 bases, 13 bases remained unmatched. CDR3 coding DNA: TGTGCCAGCAACCCAGGGACAGGAGGTTTGCAGACCCAGTACTTC. Translated: CASNPGTGGLQTQYF.

In regard to this clone: Sequence at one end of the junction differs from germline and may be a read error. This chain uses TRBV7-7 with TRBJ2-5, with a tentative D call TRBD1 (6 bases). Per germline, CDR1 SSHAT and CDR2 FNYEAQ (reference sequence). The CDR3 extends over 15 amino acids. Written as DNA, the CDR3 is TGTGCTAGCAGCTTAACCCCTACAGGGTTGGAGACCCAGTACTTC. This sequence encodes CASSLTPTGLETQYF.